This entry lists 28 T cell receptor beta chains sequenced from one sample in a study of identical twins. TCRdb fed the 5' RACE reads into MiXCR, producing one record per CDR3 protein. The data contain around 1.7 million distinct CDR3 sequences, more than 30% of them seen just once; the ten biggest clones take up around 0.25%. Input material: cord blood. The receptors come from a newborn girl in good health.

This clonotype was counted only a few times. The chain recombines TRBV6-6 with TRBJ2-1, with 7 positions matching TRBD2. This CDR3 has 17 residues. The V segment lost 0 bases and the J segment 0 bases; nucleotides outside the gene matches: 5. CDR1 and CDR2 from the germline V gene are MNHNY and SVGAGI (reference sequence). The CDR3: CASSYSTQRGSYNEQFF. CDR3 coding DNA: TGTGCCAGCAGTTACTCGACCCAGCGGGGCTCCTACAATGAGCAGTTCTTC.

CDR3 nucleotides: TGCAGTGCTAGAACCAGGGGTAACACCGGGGAGCTGTTTTTT. Encoded protein: CSARTRGNTGELFF. This chain joins TRBV20-1 and TRBJ2-2, with a tentative D call TRBD1 (6 bases). Trimming shortened V by 2 bases and J by 2 bases, and 9 bases separated the two germline ends. The CDR3 runs 14 residues. The germline V gene encodes CDR1 DFQATT and CDR2 SNEGSKA (reference sequence).

V gene TRBV20-1 combines with J gene TRBJ1-6, with a weak D call TRBD1 (5 bases). Between the trimmed V and J ends, which lost 3 bases and 7 bases, there was a span of 19 bases. This CDR3 has 16 amino acids. Germline V gives CDR1 DFQATT, CDR2 SNEGSKA (reference sequence). The CDR3 coding sequence is TGCAGTGCTAGCCCGACAGCCAACCGCCCAAATTCACCCCTCCACTTT. Its protein is CSASPTANRPNSPLHF.

J is TRBJ2-5 and V is TRBV7-2; unclear D gene. This CDR3 spans 14 amino acids. The ends were cut back, 4 bases at V and 1 base at J, with 10 bases in the middle. The germline CDR1 and CDR2 sequences are SGHTA and FQGNSA. CDR3 sequence: CASSWVVPQETQYF. The CDR3 DNA sequence: TGTGCCAGCAGCTGGGTCGTGCCCCAAGAGACCCAGTACTTC.

The table lists this clonotype with a few counts. The chain employs TRBV20-1 and TRBJ1-2; D ambiguous. V lost 2 bases, J lost 0 bases, and 16 bases lay in between. Germline loops: CDR1 DFQATT, CDR2 SNEGSKA (reference sequence). This CDR3 spans 16 amino acids. The CDR3 sequence is CSARTDQRVANYGYTF. DNA for the CDR3: TGCAGTGCTAGAACAGACCAAAGGGTAGCTAACTATGGCTACACCTTC.

The chain carries TRBV4-2 and TRBJ1-6; 7 bases are a match to TRBD1. After removal of 2 bases from V and 8 bases from J, the junction contained 3 bases not matched to a gene. The CDR3 covers 14 residues. Germline-derived CDR1 and CDR2 are LGHNA and YNFKEQ. Here the CDR3 reads CASSQTGDYSPLHF. As DNA, the CDR3 is TGTGCCAGCAGCCAAACAGGGGACTATTCACCCCTCCACTTT.

This clonotype has ten or more counts. The gene calls are TRBV5-1 and TRBJ1-4; D ambiguous. Germline V gene sequence: CDR1 SGHRS, CDR2 YFSETQ. This CDR3 contains 14 residues. Trimming left V 0 bases short and J 3 bases short, with 6 bases between. The CDR3 DNA reads TGCGCCAGCAGCTTGGACGGTGCTAATGAAAAACTGTTTTTT. The encoded protein is CASSLDGANEKLFF.

V gene TRBV5-1 combines with J gene TRBJ2-1; a possible D gene is TRBD2 (6 bases). V was trimmed by 3 bases and J by 8 bases, leaving 18 bases between them. This CDR3 is built from 15 residues. Per germline, CDR1 SGHRS and CDR2 YFSETQ. CDR3 protein: CASSSVSRELDEQFF. CDR3 bases: TGCGCCAGCAGCTCTGTTTCGCGGGAATTGGATGAGCAGTTCTTC.

As concerns this clonotype: Sequence at one end of the junction differs from germline and may be a read error. The chain combines TRBV12-3 or TRBV12-4 with TRBJ2-3; no firm D call. The CDR3 contains 15 residues. Here the CDR3 DNA reads TGTGCCTGCAGTCCCAAGGTTACGGGCACAGATACGCAGTATTTT. Protein product: CACSPKVTGTDTQYF.

The chain couples TRBV25-1 to TRBJ1-1, with TRBD1 as a possible D gene (5 bases). The ends were cut back, 5 bases at V and 3 bases at J, with 19 bases in the middle. The CDR3 extends over 16 amino acids. Per the germline V gene, CDR1 is MGHDK and CDR2 is SYGVNS. The CDR3 protein is CASSPMRGLGDTEAFF. The DNA for the CDR3 is TGTGCCAGCAGTCCCATGAGGGGACTAGGTGACACTGAAGCTTTCTTT.

The chain employs TRBV2 and TRBJ2-3; 8 bases line up with TRBD2. Germline CDR1 SNHLY, CDR2 FYNNEI. Unmatched junction bases numbered 12, after V lost 6 bases and J lost 4 bases. The CDR3 loop spans 16 amino acids. The CDR3 reads CASSSGGLLAADTQYF. CDR3 DNA sequence: TGTGCCAGCAGCAGCGGGGGATTGTTAGCGGCAGATACGCAGTATTTT.

This clonotype was detected only a few times. This chain connects TRBV9 to TRBJ2-1, with 8 positions matching TRBD2. The V and J ends lost 0 bases and 7 bases, in that order; junction bases with no gene match: 6. The V gene's germline CDR1 is SGDLS and CDR2 YYNGEE. This CDR3 has 15 amino acids. CDR3 in amino acids: CASSVDPGGPNEQFF. In DNA, the CDR3 is TGTGCCAGCAGCGTAGATCCGGGGGGGCCAAATGAGCAGTTCTTC.

The chain employs TRBV20-1 and TRBJ1-2; D unresolved. Per the germline V gene, CDR1 is DFQATT and CDR2 is SNEGSKA (reference sequence). The CDR3 has 13 amino acids. Deletions cut 1 base from V and 6 bases from J, with 12 bases between. The CDR3 loop is CSARARPAHGYTF. CDR3 DNA sequence: TGCAGTGCTAGAGCCAGACCGGCTCATGGCTACACCTTC.

The rearrangement uses TRBV2 and TRBJ2-3; 11 bases agree with TRBD2. The CDR3 is 16 amino acids. V dropped 3 bases and J dropped 0; count of bases not matched to a gene: 2. CDR1 is SNHLY and CDR2 is FYNNEI in the germline V gene. CDR3 residues: CASSEGLAVSTDTQYF. The CDR3, as DNA: TGTGCCAGCAGTGAGGGACTAGCGGTTAGCACAGATACGCAGTATTTT.

This clonotype occurred a few times. V and J are TRBV19 and TRBJ1-2, with 10 bases identical to TRBD1. Germline V CDR1 and CDR2: LNHDA, SQIVND (reference sequence). V was pared by 3 bases and J by 3 bases, with 10 bases of the junction left unmatched. The CDR3 runs 17 residues. The DNA of the CDR3 is TGTGCCAGTAGTATCGTCTCCGGGACAGGGGCTGACTATGGCTACACCTTC. Encoded protein: CASSIVSGTGADYGYTF.

This clonotype has a count of ten or more. The V call is TRBV29-1, the J call TRBJ1-2; D is undetermined. Trimming pared 1 base from V and 4 bases from J, leaving 16 bases between. This CDR3 comprises 15 residues. CDR1 is SQVTM and CDR2 is ANQGSEA in the germline V gene. CDR3 coding DNA: TGCAGCGTTGAAGTGATGTTAGGTGCGTCCTATGGCTACACCTTC. Protein: CSVEVMLGASYGYTF.

V is TRBV10-3 and J is TRBJ1-2; D may be TRBD1 (6 bases). V lost 3 bases and J lost 5, with 16 bases in between. The CDR3 loop spans 15 amino acids. Looked up from germline, CDR1 is ENHRY and CDR2 is SYGVKD. This CDR3 is CAISDGQRGAYGYTF. The CDR3 nucleotides read TGTGCCATCAGTGATGGCCAACGGGGGGCGTATGGCTACACCTTC.

Many counts were recorded for this clonotype. The rearrangement joins TRBV7-2 to TRBJ2-4; D tentatively fits TRBD1 or TRBD2 (5 bases each). This CDR3 has 15 residues. In germline, CDR1 is SGHTA, CDR2 FQGNSA. Trimming stripped 7 bases from V and 0 bases from J, with 13 bases between. The CDR3 loop reads CASKRQGLAKNIQYF. In DNA form, the CDR3 reads TGTGCCAGCAAGCGGCAGGGCCTAGCCAAAAACATTCAGTACTTC.

There are a few counts of this clonotype. The chain couples TRBV7-9 to TRBJ2-5; no clear D. V dropped 8 bases and J dropped 5 bases, with 15 bases sitting between them. The CDR3 is 13 amino acids. The germline V gene encodes CDR1 SEHNR and CDR2 FQNEAQ (reference sequence). The CDR3 loop reads CASLYKGSETQYF. The CDR3 DNA follows: TGTGCCAGCTTGTACAAGGGCTCGGAGACCCAGTACTTC.

The gene calls are TRBV12-3 or TRBV12-4 and TRBJ2-7, with 9 bases that match TRBD2. V trimming: 5 bases; J trimming: 2 bases; junction bases outside the gene matches: 10. The CDR3 is 16 amino acids. The CDR3 DNA sequence: TGTGCCAGCAGTATAACCGGGACTAGCAGGACCTACGAGCAGTACTTC. Translated: CASSITGTSRTYEQYF.

This clonotype was detected only a few times. The gene calls are TRBV6-6 and TRBJ2-3; 10 nucleotides match TRBD2. The CDR3 sequence is 17 residues long. With 5 bases clipped from V and 2 bases from J, the junction kept 10 bases outside the gene matches. The V gene's germline CDR1 is MNHNY and CDR2 SVGAGI (reference sequence). The CDR3 bases are TGTGCCAGCAGTCACCGCGGACTAGCGGCTCCCACAGATACGCAGTATTTT. Translation gives CASSHRGLAAPTDTQYF.

This clonotype was detected only a few times. The chain couples TRBV6-1 to TRBJ2-5; D ambiguous. Looked up from germline, CDR1 is MNHNS and CDR2 is SASEGT. The CDR3 is 14 residues long. V lost 4 bases to trimming and J lost 0 bases, with 9 bases between them. CDR3 residues: CASSVDVYQETQYF. The CDR3 region has the DNA TGTGCCAGCAGTGTTGACGTATACCAAGAGACCCAGTACTTC.

V usage is TRBV5-1 and J usage is TRBJ1-1; weak D call: TRBD1 (6 bases). Trimming shortened V by 0 bases and J by 4 bases, and 13 bases separated the two germline ends. The V gene's germline CDR1 is SGHRS and CDR2 YFSETQ. The CDR3 length is 15 residues. The CDR3 here is CASSLGPGATTEAFF. DNA for the CDR3: TGCGCCAGCAGCTTGGGGCCGGGGGCGACCACTGAAGCTTTCTTT.

This chain joins TRBV5-1 and TRBJ2-2; 9 bases map to TRBD1. Per the germline V gene, CDR1 is SGHRS and CDR2 is YFSETQ. Trimming took 7 bases from V and 4 from J; bases not matched to a gene: 11. CDR3 length: 16 amino acids. The CDR3 nucleotides read TGCGCCAGCGGCGAACCGGGACAGGGTCCCACCGGGGAGCTGTTTTTT. It yields the protein CASGEPGQGPTGELFF.

This clonotype was recorded at least ten times. The rearrangement links TRBV10-3 to TRBJ2-3, with TRBD2 matching over 7 bases. With V trimmed by 0 bases and J by 1 base, 4 bases remained unmatched. The length of the CDR3 is 16 residues. Per the germline V gene, CDR1 is ENHRY and CDR2 is SYGVKD. The CDR3 DNA sequence: TGTGCCATCAGTGAGTCGGGTCTAGCGGGCACAGATACGCAGTATTTT. Protein product: CAISESGLAGTDTQYF.

Comment on this clonotype: A much larger clone lies one base from this, so it may be a read error. The V gene is TRBV7-9, the J gene TRBJ1-2; TRBD1 matches 8 bases. Per the germline V gene, CDR1 is SEHNR and CDR2 is FQNEAQ (reference sequence). The CDR3 has 13 amino acids. V was pared by 1 base and J by 10 bases, with 5 bases of the junction left unmatched. The CDR3 sequence: CASSLDDRGDYTF. CDR3 nucleotides: TGTGCCAGCAGCTTAGACGACAGGGGAGACTACACCTTC.

This clonotype was detected a few times. The rearrangement joins TRBV13 to TRBJ2-7, with D tentatively TRBD1 (7 bases). V was cut by 4 bases and J by 3 bases, with 16 bases left in between. The CDR3 runs 15 residues. The germline CDR1 and CDR2 sequences are PRHDT and FYEKMQ (reference sequence). The CDR3 protein is CASSSGGIPHYEQYF. The CDR3 coding sequence is TGTGCCAGCAGCTCAGGGGGGATCCCTCACTACGAGCAGTACTTC.

This clonotype was recorded a few times. The chain is built from TRBV18 and TRBJ2-6; tentatively, D is TRBD1 (6 bases). Trimming removed 3 bases at V and 4 bases at J, with 13 bases between. Germline V lookup: CDR1 KGHSH, CDR2 LQKENI. The length of the CDR3 is 16 residues. The CDR3 DNA reads TGTGCCAGCTCACCGGACAGACCTCGGGGGGCCAACGTCCTGACTTTC. Protein: CASSPDRPRGANVLTF.